This is a list of T cell receptor beta chains from one sample in a study of blood T cells in healthy people across ages. TCRdb reprocessed the 5' RACE reads with MiXCR, giving one entry per CDR3 protein. Of over 950,000 distinct CDR3 sequences listed, 51% are singletons. The sample taken for sequencing was blood. Source of these receptors: a woman aged 55 to 70 in good health. Each CDR3 is given with its conserved first and last residue. The D gene is left open where the match is weak. Clone size is not always given. Where it is, it says once, few, many or a class for expanded clones.

CASSLEAGSNYGYTF	TGCGCCAGCAGCTTGGAGGCAGGGTCTAACTATGGCTACACCTTC	-	TRBV5-1	TRBJ1-2	-
CASSARQGRDEQFF	TGTGCCAGCAGTGCCCGACAGGGAAGAGATGAACAGTTCTTC	TRBD1	TRBV6-6	TRBJ2-1	-
CASFPRGADYGDEQFF	TGTGCCAGCTTCCCGAGGGGGGCAGACTACGGCGATGAGCAGTTCTTC	-	TRBV3-1	TRBJ2-1	-
CSVERPVKSNEQFF	TGCAGCGTTGAGAGGCCAGTTAAAAGCAATGAGCAGTTCTTC	-	TRBV29-1	TRBJ2-1	-
CASEGGGNQETQYF	TGTGCCAGCGAAGGGGGGGGCAACCAAGAGACCCAGTACTTC	-	TRBV28	TRBJ2-5	few
CASKTATGELFF	TGTGCCAGCAAGACAGCCACCGGGGAGCTGTTTTTT	-	TRBV7-9	TRBJ2-2	-
CASSSTRDSNEQFF	TGCGCCAGCAGCTCCACTAGGGACTCCAATGAGCAGTTCTTC	-	TRBV5-1	TRBJ2-1	-
CASSSLAGGSSEQYF	TGTGCCAGCAGCTCGCTCGCGGGAGGATCTAGTGAGCAGTACTTC	TRBD2	TRBV7-2	TRBJ2-5	-
CASSPLTGIRQETQYF	TGTGCCAGCAGTCCCCTGACAGGGATTCGCCAAGAGACCCAGTACTTC	TRBD1	TRBV28	TRBJ2-5	few
CATSDPRTVGEQFF	TGTGCCACCAGTGATCCTCGGACGGTAGGAGAGCAGTTCTTC	-	TRBV24-1	TRBJ2-1	-
CSALGREWSDTQYF	TGCAGTGCCCTCGGGAGGGAGTGGTCGGATACGCAGTATTTT	TRBD2	TRBV20-1	TRBJ2-3	-
CSVDDRGRTRETQYF	TGCAGCGTTGACGATCGGGGCAGAACAAGAGAGACCCAGTACTTC	-	TRBV29-1	TRBJ2-5	few
CASSPGLAGAAPYNEQFF	TGTGCCAGCAGTCCGGGACTAGCGGGAGCCGCCCCTTACAATGAGCAGTTCTTC	TRBD2	TRBV28	TRBJ2-1	few
CASSPTGSGSQGGYTF	TGTGCCAGCAGTCCAACAGGGTCGGGCTCTCAGGGTGGCTACACCTTC	-	TRBV12-3/TRBV12-4	TRBJ1-2	-
CANTLGASGANVLTF	TGCGCCAACACTCTGGGGGCCTCTGGGGCCAACGTCCTGACTTTC	-	TRBV5-1	TRBJ2-6	-
CASRKQGQETQYF	TGTGCCAGCAGAAAACAGGGCCAAGAGACCCAGTACTTC	-	TRBV6-2/TRBV6-3	TRBJ2-5	-
CASSVEGVQPQHF	TGTGCCAGCAGCGTAGAGGGGGTTCAGCCCCAGCATTTT	-	TRBV9	TRBJ1-5	few
CASSQGRLCEQFF	TGCGCCAGCAGCCAAGGAAGATTGTGTGAGCAGTTCTTC	-	TRBV4-3	TRBJ2-1	-
CASTQRLAGGHEQFF	TGTGCCAGCACCCAAAGACTAGCGGGAGGTCATGAGCAGTTCTTC	TRBD2	TRBV6-5	TRBJ2-1	-
CAISEGPWYGNQPQHF	TGTGCCATCAGTGAAGGGCCCTGGTACGGCAATCAGCCCCAGCATTTT	-	TRBV10-3	TRBJ1-5	-
CASSVPGLAYEQYF	TGTGCCAGCAGTGTCCCTGGGCTAGCCTACGAGCAGTACTTC	-	TRBV28	TRBJ2-7	-
CSVESGTHTDTQYF	TGCAGCGTTGAATCCGGGACACACACAGATACGCAGTATTTT	-	TRBV29-1	TRBJ2-3	few
CASTAGTGGRLGYEQYF	TGTGCCAGCACGGCGGGGACTGGCGGGAGGTTAGGCTACGAGCAGTACTTC	TRBD2	TRBV27	TRBJ2-7	few
CASSRQGFSGIGGETQYF	TGTGCCAGCAGTCGACAGGGGTTCAGTGGTATCGGAGGAGAGACCCAGTACTTC	TRBD1	TRBV6-1	TRBJ2-5	-
CASSPLLGHQPQHF	TGTGCCAGCAGCCCCCTCTTGGGTCATCAGCCCCAGCATTTT	-	TRBV7-6	TRBJ1-5	-
CASSYRQWKSTDTQYF	TGTGCCAGCAGTTACAGGCAGTGGAAGAGCACAGATACGCAGTATTTT	-	TRBV6-6	TRBJ2-3	few
CASSPETWDRLHGYGYTF	TGTGCCAGCTCACCTGAGACTTGGGACAGGCTGCATGGTTATGGCTACACCTTC	TRBD1	TRBV18	TRBJ1-2	-
CASSEDSGPNQPQHF	TGTGCCAGCAGTGAGGACTCAGGACCTAATCAGCCCCAGCATTTT	-	TRBV6-1	TRBJ1-5	once
CSARASGRGTGELFF	TGCAGTGCTAGAGCTAGCGGGAGGGGTACCGGGGAGCTGTTTTTT	TRBD2	TRBV20-1	TRBJ2-2	few
CASSQEQGYAYEQYF	TGCGCCAGCAGCCAAGAGCAGGGATACGCCTACGAGCAGTACTTC	-	TRBV4-1	TRBJ2-7	few
CASSKTGRAIGQFF	TGTGCCAGCAGCAAAACCGGCAGGGCCATTGGGCAGTTCTTC	-	TRBV21-1	TRBJ2-1	-
CASSLRAGELFF	TGTGCCAGCAGCCTTAGAGCCGGGGAGCTGTTTTTT	-	TRBV27	TRBJ2-2	few
CASSLGWTLARFPYEQYF	TGTGCCAGCAGCTTAGGTTGGACGTTAGCCCGATTTCCCTACGAGCAGTACTTC	-	TRBV7-8	TRBJ2-7	-
CASSNQRQGLYEQYF	TGTGCCAGCAGTAATCAAAGACAGGGGCTATACGAGCAGTACTTC	TRBD1	TRBV28	TRBJ2-7	-
CATSRDWTAYEQYF	TGTGCCACCAGCAGAGATTGGACGGCCTACGAGCAGTACTTC	-	TRBV15	TRBJ2-7	few
CASSSTLLTDTQYF	TGTGCCAGCAGCTCGACCCTCTTAACAGATACGCAGTATTTT	-	TRBV5-6	TRBJ2-3	once
CASSLANADTQYF	TGTGCCAGCAGCTTGGCTAACGCAGATACGCAGTATTTT	-	TRBV7-2	TRBJ2-3	-
CSAVPGTVLTGELFF	TGCAGTGCCGTACCCGGGACAGTTCTCACCGGGGAGCTGTTTTTT	TRBD1	TRBV20-1	TRBJ2-2	-
CSARDWLESSYEQYF	TGCAGTGCTAGAGATTGGCTGGAGAGCTCCTACGAGCAGTACTTC	-	TRBV20-1	TRBJ2-7	-
CATSIGNQPQHF	TGTGCCACCAGCATAGGCAATCAGCCCCAGCATTTT	-	TRBV15	TRBJ1-5	-
CSPGERRGPHEQYF	TGCAGTCCAGGGGAGCGGAGGGGCCCCCACGAGCAGTACTTC	-	TRBV20-1	TRBJ2-7	-
CSASSRGRPTLTDTQYF	TGCAGTGCCTCATCCCGCGGGAGACCTACGCTCACAGATACGCAGTATTTT	TRBD2	TRBV20-1	TRBJ2-3	-
CSARVKGDTQYF	TGCAGTGCTAGAGTGAAGGGGGATACGCAGTATTTT	-	TRBV20-1	TRBJ2-3	-
CATSDAGLTGYGYTF	TGTGCCACCAGTGATGCGGGACTGACCGGCTATGGCTACACCTTC	-	TRBV24-1	TRBJ1-2	-
CASSFPSPQETQYF	TGTGCCAGCAGCTTCCCATCCCCCCAAGAGACCCAGTACTTC	-	TRBV7-8	TRBJ2-5	-